This TCR beta chain was obtained from a study of T cell repertoires in cytomegalovirus infection (dated by TCRdb to about 2019). The study in broad terms: The HLA type of each donor mattered for the analysis, because public TCR beta signatures pointed to carriage of CMV infection along with the matching HLA type.

Data came from an Illumina HiSeq 1500. TCRdb reanalyzed the raw reads on its own, using fastp at Q25 for trimming and MiXCR for clone calling, and kept in-frame beta chains. Each entry merges the rows of one CDR3 protein and shows their most common DNA and genes. This sample is represented by approximately 400,000 distinct CDR3 sequences; approximately 31% of them were singletons. Clones ranked in the top ten supply roughly 15% of the sample. About this clonotype itself: Its antigen has not been determined. The input lacks base qualities; no much larger clone sits a single base away.

Findings and caveats that apply to the study as a whole: The ex vivo response was dominated by HLA-C-restricted CMV-specific TCR beta clonotypes, which also provided the single most frequent clonotype in two of eight donors. In both this cohort and an independent approximately 400-donor cohort, the cumulative frequency of public TCR beta family members distinguished carriers of CMV infection plus the relevant HLA type.

From the cysteine up to the phenylalanine, the CDR3 has a length of 17 residues. The retained sequence is limited to the CDR3, 51 bases, with the frame set at the first base. The germline V gene provides CDR1 SGHVS and CDR2 FQNEAQ. Deletion took 10 bases off V and 3 bases off J, with a span of 22 bases between the germline ends. This sequence originates from a human donor in good health (CMV status not recorded). Some clones in this sample may be carry-over from other donors' samples. The V and J genes are TRBV7-8 and TRBJ1-6; D gene: possibly TRBD1, on 5 matching bases. The specimen sequenced was PBMCs. CDR3 sequence: CATGGAGRRGYNSPLHF. In nucleotide form, the sequence is TGTGCCACCGGTGGGGCGGGCAGGCGCGGCTATAATTCACCCCTCCACTTT.